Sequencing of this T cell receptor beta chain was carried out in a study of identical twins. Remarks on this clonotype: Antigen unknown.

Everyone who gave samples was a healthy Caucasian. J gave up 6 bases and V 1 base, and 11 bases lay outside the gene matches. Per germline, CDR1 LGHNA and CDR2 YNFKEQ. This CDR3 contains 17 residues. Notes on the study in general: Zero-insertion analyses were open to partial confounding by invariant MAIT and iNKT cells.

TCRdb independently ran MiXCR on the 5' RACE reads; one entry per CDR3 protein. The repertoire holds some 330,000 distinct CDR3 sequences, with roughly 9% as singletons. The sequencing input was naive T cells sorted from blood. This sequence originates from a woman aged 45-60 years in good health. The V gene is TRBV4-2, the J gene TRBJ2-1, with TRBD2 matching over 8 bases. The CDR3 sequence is CASSQGASGSMGNEQFF. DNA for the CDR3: TGTGCCAGCAGCCAAGGCGCGAGCGGGAGTATGGGCAATGAGCAGTTCTTC.